A selection of T cell receptor beta chains follows, all from one sample in a study of shared clonotypes between healthy human individuals. Sequenced by immunoSEQ multiplex PCR; TCRdb stores in-frame clones only, minus some. This sample carries about 680,000 clones, about 90% of them seen once, and the ten largest clones take 20% to 25%. The sequencing input was naive CD8+ T cells sorted from blood. The receptors derive from a young man in good health. The CDR3 runs from the conserved cysteine through the conserved F or W. The order of the fields is J gene, V gene, clone size, D gene, CDR3 protein, CDR3 DNA. The D gene is left open where the match is weak. Expanded clones are given a class, and other clones once, few, many or no size at all.

J: TRBJ1-2; V: TRBV28; size: .; D: TRBD1; CDR3: CASHQGVNYGYTF; DNA: TGTGCCAGCCACCAGGGGGTGAACTATGGCTACACCTTC
J: TRBJ2-5; V: TRBV25-1; size: once; D: .; CDR3: CASSEFNKPDVGETQYF; DNA: TGTGCCAGCAGTGAATTTAACAAGCCAGATGTTGGAGAGACCCAGTACTTC
J: TRBJ2-7; V: TRBV13; size: .; D: .; CDR3: CASNVGAGSYEQYF; DNA: TGTGCCAGCAACGTAGGGGCAGGGTCCTACGAGCAGTACTTC
J: TRBJ2-7; V: TRBV7-6; size: once; D: .; CDR3: CASSLEGVLGYEQYF; DNA: TGTGCCAGCAGCTTAGAGGGTGTACTAGGGTACGAGCAGTACTTC
J: TRBJ2-7; V: TRBV27; size: once; D: .; CDR3: CASRRGSYEQYF; DNA: TGTGCCAGCAGGAGGGGATCCTACGAGCAGTACTTC
J: TRBJ2-5; V: TRBV7-8; size: .; D: .; CDR3: CASSLGVQTQETQYF; DNA: TGTGCCAGCAGCTTAGGAGTCCAGACCCAAGAGACCCAGTACTTC
J: TRBJ2-7; V: TRBV11-2; size: .; D: .; CDR3: CASSPGSAYEQYF; DNA: TGTGCCAGCAGCCCTGGGAGTGCCTACGAGCAGTACTTC
J: TRBJ1-5; V: TRBV7-8; size: .; D: .; CDR3: CASSFYSGEQPQHF; DNA: TGTGCCAGCAGCTTCTACTCGGGGGAACAGCCCCAGCATTTT
J: TRBJ2-5; V: TRBV7-6; size: .; D: TRBD2; CDR3: CASSPGLAGVRQETQYF; DNA: TGTGCCAGCAGCCCCGGTCTAGCGGGAGTACGGCAAGAGACCCAGTACTTC
J: TRBJ1-2; V: TRBV4-1; size: .; D: .; CDR3: CASSQEEGSIGYTF; DNA: TGCGCCAGCAGCCAAGAAGAGGGTTCGATTGGCTACACCTTC
J: TRBJ2-1; V: TRBV7-3; size: .; D: .; CDR3: CASSPSVGSYNEQFF; DNA: TGTGCCAGCAGCCCCAGCGTAGGATCCTACAATGAGCAGTTCTTC
J: TRBJ2-7; V: TRBV28; size: once; D: TRBD2; CDR3: CASRSWREWNEQYF; DNA: TGTGCCAGCAGATCTTGGCGGGAGTGGAACGAGCAGTACTTC
J: TRBJ1-1; V: TRBV29-1; size: .; D: .; CDR3: CSVLWVGRNTEAFF; DNA: TGCAGCGTCCTTTGGGTAGGGCGGAACACTGAAGCTTTCTTT
J: TRBJ2-3; V: TRBV7-9; size: .; D: .; CDR3: CASVPKGGRDSTDTQYF; DNA: TGTGCCAGCGTCCCGAAGGGGGGCAGGGATAGCACAGATACGCAGTATTTT
J: TRBJ2-7; V: TRBV5-1; size: .; D: .; CDR3: CASRHRENYEQYF; DNA: TGCGCCAGCAGGCACAGGGAAAACTACGAGCAGTACTTC
J: TRBJ2-7; V: TRBV4-3; size: .; D: TRBD2; CDR3: CASSQLAESLYEQYF; DNA: TGCGCCAGCAGCCAACTAGCGGAATCACTCTACGAGCAGTACTTC
J: TRBJ2-2; V: TRBV10-3; size: .; D: TRBD2; CDR3: CAIGPTTSGFNTGELFF; DNA: TGTGCCATCGGCCCCACAACTAGCGGGTTCAACACCGGGGAGCTGTTTTTT
J: TRBJ2-1; V: TRBV6-6; size: .; D: .; CDR3: CASSYGTNEQFF; DNA: TGTGCCAGCAGTTACGGAACTAATGAGCAGTTCTTC
J: TRBJ2-5; V: TRBV10-2; size: .; D: .; CDR3: CASQGIGSGETQYF; DNA: TGCGCCAGCCAGGGTATAGGGTCCGGGGAGACCCAGTACTTC
J: TRBJ2-3; V: TRBV29-1; size: .; D: .; CDR3: CSTTEEGNTDTQYF; DNA: TGCAGCACCACGGAGGAGGGGAACACAGATACGCAGTATTTT
J: TRBJ2-7; V: TRBV7-8; size: .; D: TRBD2; CDR3: CASSPLETSENEQYF; DNA: TGTGCCAGCAGCCCACTCGAGACTAGCGAGAACGAGCAGTACTTC
J: TRBJ2-3; V: TRBV28; size: .; D: TRBD2; CDR3: CASSTPTSGGTDTQYF; DNA: TGTGCCAGCAGTACCCCGACTAGCGGAGGCACAGATACGCAGTATTTT
J: TRBJ2-7; V: TRBV14; size: .; D: .; CDR3: CASSHPGERYEQYF; DNA: TGTGCCAGCAGCCATCCCGGGGAAAGATACGAGCAGTACTTC
J: TRBJ2-7; V: TRBV6-1; size: .; D: .; CDR3: CASSTGRGGYEQYF; DNA: TGTGCCAGTTCTACGGGCCGAGGGGGATACGAGCAGTACTTC
J: TRBJ2-1; V: TRBV28; size: .; D: TRBD2; CDR3: CASNMGLARVGQFF; DNA: TGTGCCAGCAACATGGGACTAGCGAGGGTTGGACAGTTCTTC
J: TRBJ2-1; V: TRBV9; size: .; D: .; CDR3: CASSDDRHSYNEQFF; DNA: TGTGCCAGCAGCGATGACAGACACTCCTACAATGAGCAGTTCTTC
J: TRBJ2-5; V: TRBV4-1; size: .; D: .; CDR3: CASSPLSGQQEETQYF; DNA: TGCGCCAGCAGCCCTCTAAGTGGACAGCAAGAAGAGACCCAGTACTTC
J: TRBJ2-1; V: TRBV7-9; size: .; D: .; CDR3: CASSLLSGRVNYNEQFF; DNA: TGTGCCAGCAGCTTACTATCGGGCAGGGTGAACTACAATGAGCAGTTCTTC
J: TRBJ1-1; V: TRBV29-1; size: .; D: .; CDR3: CSAEGLGTEAFF; DNA: TGCAGCGCGGAGGGTTTGGGGACTGAAGCTTTCTTT
J: TRBJ2-1; V: TRBV11-3; size: .; D: .; CDR3: CASSKDFPSYNEQFF; DNA: TGTGCCAGCAGCAAGGACTTTCCCTCCTACAATGAGCAGTTCTTC
J: TRBJ2-7; V: TRBV7-9; size: .; D: .; CDR3: CASSSQGGVTYEQYF; DNA: TGTGCCAGCAGCTCCCAGGGGGGCGTTACCTACGAGCAGTACTTC
J: TRBJ2-2; V: TRBV6-5; size: .; D: .; CDR3: CASSPLTGELFF; DNA: TGTGCCAGCAGTCCTCTCACCGGGGAGCTGTTTTTT
J: TRBJ2-1; V: TRBV5-1; size: .; D: TRBD2; CDR3: CASSLSLSGSSFSEQFF; DNA: TGCGCCAGCAGCCTCTCACTTAGCGGGAGTTCGTTTAGTGAGCAGTTCTTC
J: TRBJ2-7; V: TRBV6-1; size: once; D: TRBD2; CDR3: CASSYSGRAYEQYF; DNA: TGTGCCAGCAGTTATAGCGGGAGGGCCTACGAGCAGTACTTC
J: TRBJ2-1; V: TRBV28; size: .; D: .; CDR3: CASSLSSSGEDEQFF; DNA: TGTGCCAGCAGTTTAAGTTCCTCCGGGGAGGATGAGCAGTTCTTC
J: TRBJ2-3; V: TRBV7-3; size: .; D: TRBD2; CDR3: CASSLTLAECTDTQYF; DNA: TGTGCCAGCAGCTTAACCCTAGCGGAGTGCACAGATACGCAGTATTTT
J: TRBJ2-1; V: TRBV5-6; size: .; D: .; CDR3: CASSLPRESIYNEQFF; DNA: TGTGCCAGCAGCTTGCCCCGGGAGTCTATCTACAATGAGCAGTTCTTC
J: TRBJ1-1; V: TRBV5-8; size: once; D: .; CDR3: CASSLAIMNTEAFF; DNA: TGTGCCAGCAGCTTGGCGATAATGAACACTGAAGCTTTCTTT
J: TRBJ1-5; V: TRBV14; size: .; D: .; CDR3: CASSPGWGQPQHF; DNA: TGTGCCAGCAGCCCCGGTTGGGGTCAGCCCCAGCATTTT
J: TRBJ2-7; V: TRBV19; size: .; D: TRBD1; CDR3: CASSIPGQGTEQYF; DNA: TGTGCCAGTAGTATCCCGGGACAGGGCACCGAGCAGTACTTC
J: TRBJ2-7; V: TRBV28; size: .; D: TRBD1; CDR3: CASRPAGGYF; DNA: TGTGCCAGCAGACCGGCAGGGGGGTACTTC
J: TRBJ2-7; V: TRBV7-9; size: .; D: .; CDR3: CASSPARGTESYEQYF; DNA: TGTGCCAGCAGTCCGGCCCGGGGGACAGAGTCCTACGAGCAGTACTTC
J: TRBJ2-1; V: TRBV11-2; size: .; D: TRBD2; CDR3: CASSSGTSGSRGEQFF; DNA: TGTGCCAGCAGCTCCGGGACTAGCGGGAGCAGAGGTGAGCAGTTCTTC
J: TRBJ2-3; V: TRBV7-3; size: .; D: .; CDR3: CASSPSQVHTDTQYF; DNA: TGTGCCAGCAGCCCCTCTCAGGTCCACACAGATACGCAGTATTTT
J: TRBJ2-1; V: TRBV14; size: .; D: TRBD2; CDR3: CASSTTSGRNEQFF; DNA: TGTGCCAGCAGCACGACTAGCGGGAGGAATGAGCAGTTCTTC
J: TRBJ1-5; V: TRBV27; size: .; D: .; CDR3: CASSFGINQPQHF; DNA: TGTGCCAGCAGTTTTGGGATCAATCAGCCCCAGCATTTT
J: TRBJ2-1; V: TRBV14; size: .; D: .; CDR3: CASSLNSGLAYEQFF; DNA: TGTGCCAGCAGCCTCAATTCGGGTTTAGCCTATGAGCAGTTCTTC
J: TRBJ1-4; V: TRBV6-1; size: .; D: .; CDR3: CASSGRRDATNEKLFF; DNA: TGTGCCAGCAGTGGGAGAAGGGATGCAACTAATGAAAAACTGTTTTTT
J: TRBJ2-3; V: TRBV27; size: once; D: .; CDR3: CASSLVSAGDPRTDTQYF; DNA: TGTGCCAGCAGTTTGGTTTCGGCAGGGGACCCTCGCACAGATACGCAGTATTTT
J: TRBJ1-3; V: TRBV29-1; size: .; D: .; CDR3: CSVEEGFGGNTIYF; DNA: TGCAGCGTTGAAGAGGGCTTTGGTGGAAACACCATATATTTT
J: TRBJ2-1; V: TRBV5-5; size: .; D: .; CDR3: CASSFALGEQFF; DNA: TGTGCCAGCAGTTTCGCGTTGGGTGAGCAGTTCTTC
J: TRBJ2-7; V: TRBV10-3; size: .; D: .; CDR3: CAISPAYEQYF; DNA: TGTGCCATCAGTCCCGCCTACGAGCAGTACTTC
J: TRBJ2-3; V: TRBV7-9; size: .; D: .; CDR3: CASSPREGDTQYF; DNA: TGTGCCAGCAGCCCCCGAGAGGGAGATACGCAGTATTTT
J: TRBJ1-2; V: TRBV28; size: .; D: .; CDR3: CASSPPPWKGDQYGYTF; DNA: TGTGCCAGCAGCCCACCCCCCTGGAAGGGGGATCAATACGGCTACACCTTC
J: TRBJ2-1; V: TRBV7-7; size: .; D: TRBD2; CDR3: CASSFGTSGKNEQFF; DNA: TGTGCCAGCAGCTTTGGGACTAGCGGGAAGAATGAGCAGTTCTTC
J: TRBJ1-1; V: TRBV4-2; size: .; D: TRBD1; CDR3: CASSQGTGLTEAFF; DNA: TGTGCCAGCAGCCAAGGGACAGGGCTCACTGAAGCTTTCTTT
J: TRBJ1-1; V: TRBV5-4; size: .; D: .; CDR3: CASSATGTLNTEAFF; DNA: TGTGCCAGCAGCGCCACCGGGACTTTGAACACTGAAGCTTTCTTT
J: TRBJ2-1; V: TRBV27; size: .; D: .; CDR3: CASSFASRLHEQFF; DNA: TGTGCCAGCAGTTTTGCCTCGCGACTACATGAGCAGTTCTTC
J: TRBJ2-2; V: TRBV7-2; size: .; D: .; CDR3: CASSLALGLNTGELFF; DNA: TGTGCCAGCAGCTTAGCCTTGGGACTGAACACCGGGGAGCTGTTTTTT
J: TRBJ2-3; V: TRBV29-1; size: few; D: .; CDR3: CSVVLVDTDTQYF; DNA: TGCAGCGTTGTTTTGGTGGACACAGATACGCAGTATTTT